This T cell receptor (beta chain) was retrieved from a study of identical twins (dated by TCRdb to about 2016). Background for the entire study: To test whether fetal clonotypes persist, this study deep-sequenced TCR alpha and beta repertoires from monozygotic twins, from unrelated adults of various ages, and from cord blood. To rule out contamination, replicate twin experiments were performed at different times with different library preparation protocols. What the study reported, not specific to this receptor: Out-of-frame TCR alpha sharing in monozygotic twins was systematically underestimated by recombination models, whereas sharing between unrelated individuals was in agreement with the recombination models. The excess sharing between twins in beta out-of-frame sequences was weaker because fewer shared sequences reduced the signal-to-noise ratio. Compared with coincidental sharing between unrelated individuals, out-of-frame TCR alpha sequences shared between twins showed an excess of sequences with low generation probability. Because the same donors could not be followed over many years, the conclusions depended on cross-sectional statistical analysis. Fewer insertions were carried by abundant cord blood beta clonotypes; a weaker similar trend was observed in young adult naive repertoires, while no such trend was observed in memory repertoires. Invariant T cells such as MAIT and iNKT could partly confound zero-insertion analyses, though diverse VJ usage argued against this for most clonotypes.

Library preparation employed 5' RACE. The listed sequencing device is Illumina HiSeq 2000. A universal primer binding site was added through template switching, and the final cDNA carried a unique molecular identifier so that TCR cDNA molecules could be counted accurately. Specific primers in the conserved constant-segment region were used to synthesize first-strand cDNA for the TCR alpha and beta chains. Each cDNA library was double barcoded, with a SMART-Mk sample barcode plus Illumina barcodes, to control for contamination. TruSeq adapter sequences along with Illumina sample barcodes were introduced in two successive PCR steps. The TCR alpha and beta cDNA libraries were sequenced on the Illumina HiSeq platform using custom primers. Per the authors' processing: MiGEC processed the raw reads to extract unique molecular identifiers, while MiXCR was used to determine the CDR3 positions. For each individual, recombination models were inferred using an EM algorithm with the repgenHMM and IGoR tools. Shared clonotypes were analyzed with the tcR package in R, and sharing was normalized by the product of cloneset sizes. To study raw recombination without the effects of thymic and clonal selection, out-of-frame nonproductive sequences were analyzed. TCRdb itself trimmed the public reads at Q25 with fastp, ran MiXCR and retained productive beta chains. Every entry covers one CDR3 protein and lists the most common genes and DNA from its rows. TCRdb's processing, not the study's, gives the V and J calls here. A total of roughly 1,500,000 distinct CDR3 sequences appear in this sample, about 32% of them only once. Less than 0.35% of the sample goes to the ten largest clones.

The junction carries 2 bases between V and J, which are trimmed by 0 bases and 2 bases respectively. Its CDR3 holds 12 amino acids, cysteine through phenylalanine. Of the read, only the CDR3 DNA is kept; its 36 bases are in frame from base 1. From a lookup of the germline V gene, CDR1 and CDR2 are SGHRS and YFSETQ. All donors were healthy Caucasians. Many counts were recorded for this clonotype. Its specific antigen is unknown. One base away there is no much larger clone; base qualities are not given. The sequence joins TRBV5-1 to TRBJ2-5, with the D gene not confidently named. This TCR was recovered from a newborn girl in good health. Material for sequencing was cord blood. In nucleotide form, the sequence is TGCGCCAGCAGCTTGGGACAAGAGACCCAGTACTTC. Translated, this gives CASSLGQETQYF.